This TCR beta chain was identified in a study of blood T cells in healthy people across ages. This clonotype turned up a few times. Its cognate antigen is unknown. The CDR3 loop spans 16 amino acids. CDR1 is MNHEY, CDR2 SVGEGT, per germline. Trimming cost V 2 bases and J 3 bases, with 17 bases left between them. The study's findings and limits: Using unsorted PBMCs precluded a conclusive naive versus antigen-experienced comparison.

The second PCR ran about 6 to 12 cycles with a sample-barcoded 5' primer and J-beta primers. Every cDNA molecule bore a tag from a template-switch adaptor containing 12 random nucleotides. TCRdb used MiXCR to reprocess the 5' RACE reads, holding one entry per CDR3 protein. The table records more than 900,000 distinct CDR3 sequences, 25% of them present only once. These data are also associated with another study on T cells of mothers and their children. This second study says: Reads obtained per mother exceeded 8.5 million TCR beta CDR3 reads, with several million obtained per child. For related and unrelated pairs alike, thymic selection shapes TCR recombination output similarly.

The clonotype was recovered from a girl aged 2 to 10 in good health. V and J are TRBV6-2 or TRBV6-3 and TRBJ2-7, with D unresolved. Sequenced: blood. As DNA, the CDR3 is TGTGCCAGCAGTTACAAAGCGTCCGGGTTGGACTACGAGCAGTACTTC. Translation: CASSYKASGLDYEQYF.